This T cell receptor (beta chain) comes out of a study of blood T cell repertoires in COVID-19 (dated by TCRdb to 2018 to 2021). Concerning the study at large: The collaborator samples originated in the United States, Italy and Spain and spanned the acute and convalescent phases of COVID-19. The repertoires were released in a freely available public database meant as a resource for research on the immune response to SARS-CoV-2. The dataset comprised deeply sampled blood TCRbeta repertoires from subjects exposed to, actively infected with, or recovered from COVID-19. Where available, HLA class I and class II types were taken from metadata supplied by the sample provider and were not determined by assay-based typing. The sample metadata nearly always contained a de-identified subject ID, COVID-19 status, age in years and sex. The prospective study material was composed of cDNA or gDNA derived from T cells, B-cell-depleted T cells, or PBMCs. Samples were obtained from the ongoing ImmuneRACE study (first 160 participants) and from some 1,300 subjects provided by 6 global collaborators. Findings and caveats that apply to the study as a whole: The amount of clinical and demographic metadata varied by source and participant and was provided uncurated.

CDR1 MRHNA and CDR2 SNTAGT are derived from the germline V gene. Ends trimmed: V by 5 bases, J by 1 base; bases unmatched to a gene: 5. Its CDR3 holds 15 amino acids, cysteine through phenylalanine. Only the CDR3 portion is preserved as DNA: 45 bases, with reading frame beginning at the first base. Another Seattle source contributed samples from volunteer blood donors who had recovered from COVID-19. The collaborating institutions used their own protocols to collect whole blood in K2EDTA tubes. For TCRbeta analysis, collaborator samples were shipped as frozen whole blood, as isolated PBMCs, or as DNA extracted from either sample type. With regard to this clone: No cognate antigen has been identified for it. No clone much larger than this one lies a single base away; base qualities are absent.

The immunoSEQ Assay, a bias-controlled multiplex PCR, was used to amplify TCRbeta CDR3 regions from genomic DNA. In the paper's pipeline: The number of nucleated cells in each sample was estimated from the amplification of reference gene primers within the assay. Sequence reads were collapsed and filtered to measure the absolute abundance of every unique TCRbeta CDR3 rearrangement. For each sample, productive Simpson clonality was calculated as the square root of Simpson's diversity index across productive rearrangements. Entries here come from immuneACCESS through TCRdb and include only in-frame sequences with V and J called. Some clones fail to appear in such tables; in the studies checked, an unresolved V gene covers under half of the shortfall, and the cause of the remainder is unknown. Clone size and V and J calls were adopted from that table, with D and trimming inferred from the DNA. The sample table shows about 170,000 clones, and roughly 81% are seen once. The ten largest clonotypes hold more than 7.5% of the sample.

The specimen sequenced was peripheral blood. The rearrangement combines TRBV6-4 with TRBJ2-1; TRBD1 matches 7 bases in the middle. The source of this sequence is a man aged 35 to 55 who had recovered from COVID-19. The DNA is as follows: TGTGCCAGCAGTTCCGGGACAGCATCCTACAATGAGCAGTTCTTC. Translated, it reads CASSSGTASYNEQFF.